What follows are 31 T cell receptor beta chains derived from one specimen sequenced in a study of response to subunit inactivated influenza vaccine. TCRdb ran MiXCR on the RT-PCR reads and lists one entry per CDR3 protein. The sample includes some 500,000 distinct CDR3 sequences, about 25% of them seen just once. This specimen consisted of CD4+ T cells sorted from PBMCs, obtained approximately 5 days after vaccination. These receptors were collected from a man aged 50-60 years who received an inactivated influenza vaccine.

This clonotype was seen ten or more times. The gene calls are TRBV10-2 and TRBJ2-7, with 8 bases aligning to TRBD2. The trim removed 8 bases at V and 6 bases at J, leaving 9 bases unmatched. This CDR3 comprises 13 residues. CDR1 is WSHSY and CDR2 is SAAADI in the germline V gene. CDR3 coding DNA: TGCGCCAGCCGCGGGACTAGTCTTCCCGAGCAGTACTTC. This gives the protein CASRGTSLPEQYF.

This clonotype occurred a few times. The genes are TRBV20-1 and TRBJ2-3; 8 bases agree with TRBD2. Trimming took 2 bases from V and 9 from J; bases not matched to a gene: 10. This CDR3 region has 14 residues. Germline assignment: CDR1 DFQATT and CDR2 SNEGSKA (reference sequence). The CDR3 protein is CSARPGSSGTTQYF. CDR3 bases: TGCAGTGCTAGACCAGGCAGTAGCGGGACAACGCAGTATTTT.

This clonotype has at least ten counts. The chain has TRBV12-3 or TRBV12-4 and TRBJ2-1; D call uncertain. V was pared by 1 base and J by 10 bases, with 11 bases between. CDR3 size: 13 residues. The CDR3 loop is CASSLDSLSEQFF. CDR3 DNA sequence: TGTGCCAGCAGTTTAGACTCTCTGTCAGAGCAGTTCTTC.

The chain employs TRBV20-1 and TRBJ2-7, with 8 bases lining up with TRBD1. Trimming at V came to 0 bases and at J to 5 bases, leaving 9 bases not matched to a gene. There are 15 residues in the CDR3. Germline loops: CDR1 DFQATT, CDR2 SNEGSKA (reference sequence). The CDR3 sequence: CSARERTGTLHEQYF. DNA of the CDR3: TGCAGTGCTAGAGAGCGGACAGGGACATTACACGAGCAGTACTTC.

The V call is TRBV20-1, the J call TRBJ1-6, with D uncertain. Trimming removed 2 bases from V and 10 bases from J, with 12 bases in between. In germline, CDR1 is DFQATT, CDR2 SNEGSKA (reference sequence). The CDR3 length is 13 residues. CDR3 region: CSARTEGVSPLHF. The CDR3 coding sequence is TGCAGTGCTAGAACGGAAGGAGTATCACCCCTCCACTTT.

The V gene is TRBV2, the J gene TRBJ2-7; weak D call: TRBD1 (6 bases). This CDR3 region has 14 residues. Per the germline V gene, CDR1 is SNHLY and CDR2 is FYNNEI. Trimming took 6 bases from V and 2 from J, leaving 14 bases between them. CDR3 bases: TGTGCCAGCAGAACCGGGACACTAACCTACGAGCAGTACTTC. This encodes CASRTGTLTYEQYF.

The chain joins TRBV3-1 to TRBJ2-7; a weak D match, TRBD2 (7 bases). This CDR3 has 17 residues. V lost 0 bases to trimming and J lost 5 bases, with 20 bases between them. Germline lookup yields CDR1 LGHDT and CDR2 YNNKEL (reference sequence). The CDR3 loop is CASSQDWGGTLGNEQYF. The CDR3 bases are TGTGCCAGCAGCCAAGATTGGGGGGGGACACTGGGCAACGAGCAGTACTTC.

Only a few counts were recorded for this clonotype. This rearrangement joins TRBV20-1 to TRBJ1-5; TRBD1 is a possible D gene (6 bases). This CDR3 is built from 15 residues. V was cut by 2 bases and J by 2 bases, with 13 bases left in between. Per germline, CDR1 DFQATT and CDR2 SNEGSKA (reference sequence). CDR3 loop: CSARKQGGGNQPQHF. CDR3 DNA: TGCAGTGCTAGAAAACAGGGTGGGGGCAATCAGCCCCAGCATTTT.

The chain is built from TRBV7-8 and TRBJ2-7, with D maybe TRBD2 (6 bases). CDR3 length equals 15 residues. V was shortened by 5 bases and J by 1 base, with 15 bases between the two germline ends. Germline loops: CDR1 SGHVS, CDR2 FQNEAQ. CDR3 in DNA: TGTGCCAGCAGCGACCGCTCTAGCGTATCCTACGAGCAGTACTTC. It translates to CASSDRSSVSYEQYF. Full variable domain (rest looked up from reference TRBV7-8 and TRBJ2-7): GAGVSQSPRYKVAKRGQDVALRCDPISGHVSLFWYQQALGQGPEFLTYFQNEAQLDKSGLPSDRFFAERPEGSVSTLKIQRTQQEDSAVYLCASSDRSSVSYEQYFGPGTRLTVT.

The chain employs TRBV5-5 and TRBJ2-7; no definite D call. Germline CDR1 SGHKS, CDR2 YYEKEE (reference sequence). This CDR3 region has 12 residues. Trimming cost V 4 bases and J 1 base, with 6 bases left between them. The CDR3 is CASSNNSYEQYF. CDR3 nucleotides: TGTGCCAGCAGCAACAATTCCTACGAGCAGTACTTC.

The chain has TRBV20-1 and TRBJ2-5; 12 bases map to TRBD2. V lost 5 bases and J lost 4; bases outside the gene matches: 2. Germline V gives CDR1 DFQATT, CDR2 SNEGSKA (reference sequence). The CDR3 totals 13 residues. CDR3 in DNA: TGCAGTGCTGGGGGACTAGCGGGAGAGACCCAGTACTTC. Translation gives CSAGGLAGETQYF.

This clonotype was detected a few times. The V and J genes are TRBV6-2 or TRBV6-3 and TRBJ2-7; 8 bases are shared with TRBD1. CDR1 is MNHEY and CDR2 is SVGEGT in the germline V gene. V trimming: 5 bases; J trimming: 5 bases; junction bases outside the gene matches: 11. The CDR3 extends over 15 amino acids. This CDR3 is CASSSHRGIGHEQYF. The CDR3 nucleotides read TGTGCCAGCAGTAGCCACAGGGGGATTGGACACGAGCAGTACTTC.

This clonotype was counted between two and nine times. CDR3 region: CASSQGIQGEAFF. Written as DNA, the CDR3 is TGCGCCAGCAGCCAAGGTATACAGGGCGAAGCTTTCTTT. The V call is TRBV4-1, the J call TRBJ1-1; maybe TRBD1 (6 bases). The V end lost 1 base, the J end lost 8 bases, and 11 bases lay between the germline ends. Germline CDR1 is MGHRA and CDR2 is YSYEKL. The CDR3 totals 13 residues.

In this sample, this clonotype turned up a few times. The chain recombines TRBV18 with TRBJ2-4; the match to TRBD1 covers 8 bases. Germline assignment: CDR1 KGHSH and CDR2 LQKENI. The CDR3 contains 17 residues. Unmatched junction bases numbered 9, after V lost 5 bases and J lost 0 bases. The CDR3, as DNA: TGTGCCAGCTCATCAAGGGACAGGACTCTAGCCAAAAACATTCAGTACTTC. Translation gives CASSSRDRTLAKNIQYF.

There are many counts of this clonotype. This chain links TRBV14 with TRBJ1-4, with a tentative D call TRBD1 (5 bases). V lost 2 bases and J 6 bases, leaving 13 bases between the germline ends. The CDR3 consists of 15 residues. CDR1 is SGHDN and CDR2 is FVKESK in the germline V gene. The CDR3 is CASSQLRGSDEKLFF. The CDR3 DNA sequence: TGTGCCAGCAGCCAATTGCGGGGGTCGGATGAAAAACTGTTTTTT.

In its sample, this clonotype was seen a few times. V gene TRBV9 combines with J gene TRBJ1-4; a possible D gene is TRBD1 (6 bases). V lost 0 bases to trimming and J lost 6 bases, with 12 bases between them. CDR3 length equals 15 residues. Germline V gives CDR1 SGDLS, CDR2 YYNGEE. The CDR3 region has the DNA TGTGCCAGCAGCGTAGGGGCAGGGGCGGATGAAAAACTGTTTTTT. Translated, it gives CASSVGAGADEKLFF.

This clonotype was seen a few times. The chain recombines TRBV7-9 with TRBJ2-6; D is possibly TRBD2 (6 bases). This CDR3 has 16 amino acids. Per germline, CDR1 SEHNR and CDR2 FQNEAQ (reference sequence). V lost 0 bases to trimming and J lost 2 bases, with 8 bases between them. Written as DNA, the CDR3 is TGTGCCAGCAGCTTAGCGGCGGGGACTGGGGCCAACGTCCTGACTTTC. This gives the protein CASSLAAGTGANVLTF.

A few counts support this clonotype. The chain recombines TRBV7-9 with TRBJ2-7; tentatively, D is TRBD1 (6 bases). The V end was cut by 5 bases, the J end by 6 bases, with 11 bases between. The germline CDR1 and CDR2 sequences are SEHNR and FQNEAQ (reference sequence). This CDR3 has 12 residues. The CDR3 coding sequence is TGTGCCAGCAGCAATACAGGGCTCGAGCAGTACTTC. Translated: CASSNTGLEQYF. Combining the CDR3 with reference TRBV7-9 and TRBJ2-7 gives the whole variable domain DTGVSQNPRHKITKRGQNVTFRCDPISEHNRLYWYRQTLGQGPEFLTYFQNEAQLEKSRLLSDRFSAERPKGSFSTLEIQRTEQGDSAMYLCASSNTGLEQYFGPGTRLTVT.

This clonotype appeared a few times. The genes are TRBV7-9 and TRBJ1-1, with TRBD1 identical over 7 bases. The V and J ends lost 5 bases and 1 base, in that order; junction bases with no gene match: 4. CDR3 size: 14 residues. Germline assignment: CDR1 SEHNR and CDR2 FQNEAQ (reference sequence). The CDR3 loop is CASSRQGGNTEAFF. In nucleotides, the CDR3 is TGTGCCAGCAGCCGACAGGGCGGGAACACTGAAGCTTTCTTT.

This chain joins TRBV10-3 and TRBJ2-3, with 8 bases matching TRBD2. Trimming cost V 0 bases and J 6 bases; bases outside gene matches: 2. CDR1 and CDR2 from the germline V gene are ENHRY and SYGVKD. The length of the CDR3 is 14 residues. The CDR3 DNA follows: TGTGCCATCAGTGAGTCGGGACTAGGGGATACGCAGTATTTT. Protein sequence: CAISESGLGDTQYF.

A note on this clonotype: At one end, the junction sequence differs from germline, possibly due to a read error. The rearrangement uses TRBV5-1 and TRBJ2-5, with TRBD1 matching 8 bases. The length of the CDR3 is 15 residues. Germline loops: CDR1 SGHRS, CDR2 YFSETQ. CDR3 DNA sequence: TGCGCCGGCAGCTACTCCGGGACAGGAGATCCGGACCAGTACTTC. Its translation is CAGSYSGTGDPDQYF.

V gene TRBV5-1 combines with J gene TRBJ1-1; D possibly corresponds to TRBD1 (5 bases). CDR3 size: 15 residues. Germline assignment: CDR1 SGHRS and CDR2 YFSETQ. Trimming stripped 0 bases from V and 1 base from J, with 10 bases between. As DNA, the CDR3 is TGCGCCAGCAGCTTGGCCAGCGGACAGAACACTGAAGCTTTCTTT. It is translated as CASSLASGQNTEAFF.

V gene TRBV12-3 or TRBV12-4 combines with J gene TRBJ2-1; D not certain. The CDR3 spans 12 residues. V gave up 4 bases and J gave up 5 bases, with 6 bases separating them. Here the CDR3 reads CASSSMNNEQFF. For the CDR3, the DNA is TGTGCCAGCAGTTCTATGAACAATGAGCAGTTCTTC.

The chain links TRBV15 to TRBJ2-1; TRBD2 is a possible D gene (5 bases). CDR3 length: 13 amino acids. V was shortened by 1 base and J by 7 bases, with 8 bases between the two germline ends. Germline CDR1 is LNHNV and CDR2 is YYDKDF (reference sequence). The CDR3, as DNA: TGTGCCACCAGCAGAGCTAGCCGGAATGAGCAGTTCTTC. Its protein product is CATSRASRNEQFF. The full variable domain, rest sourced from reference TRBV15 and TRBJ2-1, is DAMVIQNPRYQVTQFGKPVTLSCSQTLNHNVMYWYQQKSSQAPKLLFHYYDKDFNNEADTPDNFQSRRPNTSFCFLDIRSPGLGDTAMYLCATSRASRNEQFFGPGTRLTVL.

As for this clonotype: A much larger clone sits a single nucleotide away, making a read error possible. The V and J genes are TRBV7-8 and TRBJ2-1; 7 bases agree with TRBD2. The CDR3 consists of 13 residues. Germline values: CDR1 SGHVS, CDR2 FQNEAQ. The CDR3 spells CTSREGYGNEQFF. CDR3 nucleotide sequence: TGTACCAGCAGGGAGGGGTACGGTAATGAGCAGTTCTTC.

This clonotype turned up a few times. The rearrangement uses TRBV7-2 and TRBJ2-5; 10 bases are a match to TRBD2. Germline V lookup: CDR1 SGHTA, CDR2 FQGNSA. The CDR3 totals 17 residues. V trimming: 0 bases; J trimming: 1 base; junction bases outside the gene matches: 5. The CDR3 is CASSLAVLAGAQETQYF. CDR3 bases: TGTGCCAGCAGCTTAGCAGTCCTAGCGGGGGCCCAAGAGACCCAGTACTTC.

This chain links TRBV10-3 with TRBJ1-6, with D unresolved. V lost 6 bases, J lost 0 bases, and 6 bases lay in between. The germline gives CDR1 ENHRY, CDR2 SYGVKD. The CDR3 runs to 14 residues. CDR3 sequence: CAISESSYNSPLHF. The CDR3 DNA sequence: TGTGCCATCAGCGAGAGCTCCTATAATTCACCCCTCCACTTT.

This chain links TRBV18 with TRBJ1-5; no clear D gene. CDR3 length: 18 amino acids. The germline CDR1 and CDR2 sequences are KGHSH and LQKENI. Trimming removed 5 bases from V and 2 bases from J, with 22 bases in between. Here the CDR3 DNA reads TGTGCCAGCTCATTTGCTGCATTCGGGGTAGGAGGCAATCAGCCCCAGCATTTT. Translating it yields CASSFAAFGVGGNQPQHF. Using reference TRBV18 and TRBJ1-5 for the parts outside the CDR3, the full variable domain is NAGVMQNPRHLVRRRGQEARLRCSPMKGHSHVYWYRQLPEEGLKFMVYLQKENIIDESGMPKERFSAEFPKEGPSILRIQQVVRGDSAAYFCASSFAAFGVGGNQPQHFGDGTRLSIL.

The rearrangement links TRBV2 to TRBJ2-7; 9 bases agree with TRBD1. This CDR3 is 16 amino acids long. The trim removed 5 bases at V and 0 bases at J, leaving 8 bases unmatched. CDR1 and CDR2 from the germline V gene are SNHLY and FYNNEI. CDR3 in amino acids: CASSSNTGGSSYEQYF. CDR3 nucleotide sequence: TGTGCCAGCAGTTCCAATACAGGGGGCAGCTCCTACGAGCAGTACTTC.

This clonotype was seen only a few times. The rearrangement uses TRBV5-1 and TRBJ2-5; no clear D gene. The germline V and J ends were trimmed by 4 bases and 2 bases, with 12 bases remaining between them. The germline gives CDR1 SGHRS, CDR2 YFSETQ. The CDR3 has 14 residues. The CDR3 DNA is TGCGCCAGCAGCACCGGGCAGGAGCAAGAGACCCAGTACTTC. Translation: CASSTGQEQETQYF.

This clonotype has more than one count but fewer than ten. This chain uses TRBV7-9 with TRBJ2-7, with a tentative D call TRBD1 (5 bases). Between the trimmed V and J ends, which lost 0 bases and 5 bases, there was a span of 11 bases. The CDR3 length is 14 residues. Per germline, CDR1 SEHNR and CDR2 FQNEAQ (reference sequence). CDR3 sequence reads: CASSLAGRVDEQYF. The CDR3 DNA sequence: TGTGCCAGCAGCTTAGCGGGCAGGGTGGACGAGCAGTACTTC.